This TCR beta chain was sequenced for a study of cytomegalovirus exposure and HLA in healthy donors. The CDR3 is made up of 14 amino acids. V was trimmed by 2 bases and J by 1 base, leaving 5 bases between them. The germline V gene encodes CDR1 PRHDT and CDR2 FYEKMQ (reference sequence). PCR amplification relied on 60 Vbeta primers (plus 13 Jbeta primers). Assay used: immunoSEQ multiplex PCR; TCRdb lists only in-frame clones, some missing. This table holds about 170,000 clones, 70% to 80% found once. The sample comprised PBMCs. The rearrangement uses TRBV13 and TRBJ2-2; no definite D call. This TCR was recovered from a young woman in good health and CMV-seropositive. CDR3 nucleotide sequence: TGTGCCAGCAGCTTATACGGGAACACCGGGGAGCTGTTTTTT. Its protein is CASSLYGNTGELFF.